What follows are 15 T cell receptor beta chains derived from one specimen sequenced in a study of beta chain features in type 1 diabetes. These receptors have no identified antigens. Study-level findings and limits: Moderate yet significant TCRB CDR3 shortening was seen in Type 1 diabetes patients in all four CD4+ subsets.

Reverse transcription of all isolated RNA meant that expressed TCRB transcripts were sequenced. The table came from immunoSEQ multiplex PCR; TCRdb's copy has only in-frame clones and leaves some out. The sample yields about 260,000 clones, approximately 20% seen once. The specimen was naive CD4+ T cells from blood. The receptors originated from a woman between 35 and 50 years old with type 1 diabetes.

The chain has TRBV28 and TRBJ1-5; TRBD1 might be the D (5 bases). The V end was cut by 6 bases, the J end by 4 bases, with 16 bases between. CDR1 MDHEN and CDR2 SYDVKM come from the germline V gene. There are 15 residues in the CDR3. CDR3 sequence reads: CASSPLGGGNQPQHF. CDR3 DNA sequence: TGTGCCAGCAGCCCCCTCGGGGGAGGGAATCAGCCCCAGCATTTT.

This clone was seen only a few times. CDR3 nucleotides: TGTGCCAGCAGCTTGGGCAACCATGAGCAGTTCTTC. Protein: CASSLGNHEQFF. The chain uses TRBV11-1 and TRBJ2-1, with unresolved D. CDR1 and CDR2 (germline): SGHAT, FQDESV (reference sequence). The V gene lost 3 bases and the J gene lost 8 bases, with 8 bases spanning the gap. CDR3 length: 12 residues. The entire variable domain, with the rest obtained from reference TRBV11-1 and TRBJ2-1, is as follows: EAEVAQSPRYKITEKSQAVAFWCDPISGHATLYWYRQILGQGPELLVQFQDESVVDDSQLPKDRFSAERLKGVDSTLKIQPAELGDSAMYLCASSLGNHEQFFGPGTRLTVL.

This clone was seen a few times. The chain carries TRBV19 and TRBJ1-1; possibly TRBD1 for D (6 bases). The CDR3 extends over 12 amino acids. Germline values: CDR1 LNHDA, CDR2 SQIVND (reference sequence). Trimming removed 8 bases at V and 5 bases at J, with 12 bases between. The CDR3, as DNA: TGTGCCAGTGCCCCGCAGGGGACTGAAGCTTTCTTT. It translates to CASAPQGTEAFF.

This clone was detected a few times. In nucleotides, the CDR3 is TGTGCCAGTAGTACGGGACAGGGAAACTACAATGAGCAGTTCTTC. Translation: CASSTGQGNYNEQFF. The gene calls are TRBV19 and TRBJ2-1; TRBD1 matches 9 bases. Germline V lookup: CDR1 LNHDA, CDR2 SQIVND (reference sequence). The length of the CDR3 is 15 residues. The ends lost 4 bases at V and 3 bases at J; junction bases unmatched: 4.

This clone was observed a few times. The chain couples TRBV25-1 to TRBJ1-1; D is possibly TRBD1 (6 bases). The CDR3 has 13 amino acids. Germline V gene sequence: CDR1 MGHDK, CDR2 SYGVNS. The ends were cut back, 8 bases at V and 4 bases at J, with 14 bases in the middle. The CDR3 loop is CASLPQGFTEAFF. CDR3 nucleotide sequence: TGTGCCAGCCTTCCTCAGGGGTTCACTGAAGCTTTCTTT.

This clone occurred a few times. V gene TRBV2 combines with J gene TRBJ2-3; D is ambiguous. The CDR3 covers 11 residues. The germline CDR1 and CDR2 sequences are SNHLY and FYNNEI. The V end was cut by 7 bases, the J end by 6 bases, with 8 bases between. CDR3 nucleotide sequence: TGTGCCAGCACCCCCGGGGATACGCAGTATTTT. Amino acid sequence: CASTPGDTQYF.

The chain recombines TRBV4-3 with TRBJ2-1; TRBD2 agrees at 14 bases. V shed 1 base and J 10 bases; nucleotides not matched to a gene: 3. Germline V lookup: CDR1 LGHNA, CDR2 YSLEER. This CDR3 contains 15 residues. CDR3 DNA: TGCGCCAGCAGCCAAGGGACTAGCGGGAGGCCCGAGCAGTTCTTC. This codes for CASSQGTSGRPEQFF.

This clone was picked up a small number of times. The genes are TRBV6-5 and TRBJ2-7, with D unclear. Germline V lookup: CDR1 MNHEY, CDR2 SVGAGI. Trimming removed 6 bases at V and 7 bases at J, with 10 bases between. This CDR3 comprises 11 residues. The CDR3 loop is CASRKLFEQYF. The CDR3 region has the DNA TGTGCCAGCAGGAAACTGTTTGAGCAGTACTTC.

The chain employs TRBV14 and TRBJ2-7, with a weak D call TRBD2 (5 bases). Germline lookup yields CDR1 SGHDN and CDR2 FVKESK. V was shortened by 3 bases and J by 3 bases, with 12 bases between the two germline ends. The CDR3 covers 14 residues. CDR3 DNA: TGTGCCAGCAGCCAGCTCGGACTGCTCTACGAGCAGTACTTC. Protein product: CASSQLGLLYEQYF.

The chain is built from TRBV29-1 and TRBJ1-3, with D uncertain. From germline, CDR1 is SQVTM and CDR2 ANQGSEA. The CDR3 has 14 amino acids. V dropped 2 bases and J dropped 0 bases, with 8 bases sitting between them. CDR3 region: CSVEFASSGNTIYF. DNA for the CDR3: TGCAGCGTTGAATTTGCTAGCTCTGGAAACACCATATATTTT.

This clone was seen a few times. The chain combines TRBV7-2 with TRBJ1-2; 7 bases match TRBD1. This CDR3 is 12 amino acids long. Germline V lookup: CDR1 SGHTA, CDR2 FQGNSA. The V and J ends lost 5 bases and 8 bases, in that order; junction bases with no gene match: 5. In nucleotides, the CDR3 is TGTGCCAGCAGCCTACTGACAGGGGGCTACACCTTC. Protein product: CASSLLTGGYTF. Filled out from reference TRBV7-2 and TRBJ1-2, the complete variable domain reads GAGVSQSPSNKVTEKGKDVELRCDPISGHTALYWYRQSLGQGLEFLIYFQGNSAPDKSGLPSDRFSAERTGGSVSTLTIQRTQQEDSAVYLCASSLLTGGYTFGSGTRLTVV.

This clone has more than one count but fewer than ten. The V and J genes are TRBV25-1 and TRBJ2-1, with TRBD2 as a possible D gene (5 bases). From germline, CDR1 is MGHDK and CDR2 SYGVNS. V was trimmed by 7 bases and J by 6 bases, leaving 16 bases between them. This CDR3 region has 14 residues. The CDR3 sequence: CASTEAINPNEQFF. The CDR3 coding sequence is TGTGCCAGCACGGAGGCGATAAACCCCAATGAGCAGTTCTTC.

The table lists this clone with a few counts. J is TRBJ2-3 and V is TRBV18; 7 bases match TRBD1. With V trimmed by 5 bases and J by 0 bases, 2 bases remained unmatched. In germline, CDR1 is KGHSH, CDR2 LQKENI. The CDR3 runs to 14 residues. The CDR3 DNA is TGTGCCAGCTCAGGGACAGCTAGCACAGATACGCAGTATTTT. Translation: CASSGTASTDTQYF.

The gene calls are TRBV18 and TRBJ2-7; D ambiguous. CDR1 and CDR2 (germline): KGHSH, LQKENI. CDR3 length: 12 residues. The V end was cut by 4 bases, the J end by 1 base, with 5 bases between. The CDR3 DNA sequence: TGTGCCAGCTCACTATATTCCTACGAGCAGTACTTC. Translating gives CASSLYSYEQYF.

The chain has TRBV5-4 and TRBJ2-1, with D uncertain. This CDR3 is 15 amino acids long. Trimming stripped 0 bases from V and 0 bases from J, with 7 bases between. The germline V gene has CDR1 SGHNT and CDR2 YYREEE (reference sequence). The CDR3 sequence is CASSLEQTSYNEQFF. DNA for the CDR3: TGTGCCAGCAGCTTGGAACAGACCTCCTACAATGAGCAGTTCTTC.